The clone carrying this T cell receptor beta chain has a handful of counts. Its specificity is not known. The repertoire was sequenced with immunoSEQ multiplex PCR; TCRdb's copy has only in-frame clones and lacks some. The repertoire holds fewer than 120,000 clones, roughly 87% seen once, with around 3.2% in the top ten. This entry belongs to a study of T cell responses to AZD1222 COVID-19 vaccine. This CDR3 is 15 amino acids long. CDR1 and CDR2 (germline): SQVTM, ANQGSEA. V was trimmed by 8 bases and J by 2 bases, leaving 16 bases between them. Broader study findings: Donors in the cohort were predominantly white British and more often female, and clonal diversity was possibly underestimated. At baseline, seropositivity was found in only six or seven AZD1222 recipients. Dominant at 160-218 and 743-854, vaccine-associated CD4 TCRs also spanned spike.

The starting material was peripheral blood, obtained on day 0 of AZD1222 vaccination. The sequence derives from an adult in good health. The chain employs TRBV29-1 and TRBJ1-6; no reliable D call. The CDR3 region has the DNA TGCAGCCAGTTTTCTCTGGTTCCCTATAATTCACCCCTCCACTTT. Translated: CSQFSLVPYNSPLHF.